This T cell receptor beta chain was identified during a study of control samples from healthy donors and cancer patients. V lost 6 bases and J 3 bases, leaving 17 bases between the germline ends. This CDR3 spans 15 amino acids. Germline V gene data show CDR1 as LNHDA and CDR2 as SQIVND (reference sequence). Assay used: immunoSEQ multiplex PCR; TCRdb lists only in-frame clones, some missing. The table includes some 150,000 clones, 90% to 95% detected once. The count of this clone is one. V gene TRBV19 combines with J gene TRBJ1-2; D is uncertain. This clonotype was obtained from a woman aged 60-70 years in good health. The sequencing input was blood. The CDR3 DNA sequence: TGTGCCAGTAGGTGGGCCGCGGCAGGAGACTATGGCTACACCTTC. Translation gives CASRWAAAGDYGYTF.